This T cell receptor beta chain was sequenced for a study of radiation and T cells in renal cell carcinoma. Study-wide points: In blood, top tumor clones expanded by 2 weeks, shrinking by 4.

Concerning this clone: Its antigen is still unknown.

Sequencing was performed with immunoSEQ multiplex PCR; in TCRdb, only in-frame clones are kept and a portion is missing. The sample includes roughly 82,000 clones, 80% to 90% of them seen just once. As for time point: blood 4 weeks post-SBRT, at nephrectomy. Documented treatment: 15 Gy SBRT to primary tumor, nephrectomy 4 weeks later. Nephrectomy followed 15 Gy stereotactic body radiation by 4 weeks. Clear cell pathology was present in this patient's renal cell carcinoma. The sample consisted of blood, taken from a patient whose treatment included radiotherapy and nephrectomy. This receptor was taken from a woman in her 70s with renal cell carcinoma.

This CDR3 reads CASSLGANTEAFF. For the CDR3, the DNA is TGTGCCAGCAGCTTAGGAGCGAACACTGAAGCTTTCTTT. The chain links TRBV7-9 to TRBJ1-1, with no clear D. Trimming removed 1 base from V and 1 base from J, with 4 bases in between. This CDR3 has 13 amino acids. Germline V gene data show CDR1 as SEHNR and CDR2 as FQNEAQ (reference sequence).